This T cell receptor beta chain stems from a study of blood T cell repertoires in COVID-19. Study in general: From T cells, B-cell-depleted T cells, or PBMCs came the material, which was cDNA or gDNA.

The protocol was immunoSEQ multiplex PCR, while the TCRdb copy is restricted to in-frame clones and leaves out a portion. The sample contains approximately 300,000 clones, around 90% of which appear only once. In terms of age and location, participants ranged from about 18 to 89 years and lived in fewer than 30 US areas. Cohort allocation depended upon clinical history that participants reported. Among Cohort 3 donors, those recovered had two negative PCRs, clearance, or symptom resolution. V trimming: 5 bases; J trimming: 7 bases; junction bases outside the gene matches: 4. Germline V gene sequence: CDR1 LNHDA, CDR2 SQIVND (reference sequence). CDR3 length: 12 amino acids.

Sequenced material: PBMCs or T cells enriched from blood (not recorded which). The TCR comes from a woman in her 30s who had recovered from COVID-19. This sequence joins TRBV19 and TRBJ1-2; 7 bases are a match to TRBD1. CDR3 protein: CASSQGDAGYTF. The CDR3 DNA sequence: TGTGCCAGTAGTCAGGGGGATGCTGGCTACACCTTC.